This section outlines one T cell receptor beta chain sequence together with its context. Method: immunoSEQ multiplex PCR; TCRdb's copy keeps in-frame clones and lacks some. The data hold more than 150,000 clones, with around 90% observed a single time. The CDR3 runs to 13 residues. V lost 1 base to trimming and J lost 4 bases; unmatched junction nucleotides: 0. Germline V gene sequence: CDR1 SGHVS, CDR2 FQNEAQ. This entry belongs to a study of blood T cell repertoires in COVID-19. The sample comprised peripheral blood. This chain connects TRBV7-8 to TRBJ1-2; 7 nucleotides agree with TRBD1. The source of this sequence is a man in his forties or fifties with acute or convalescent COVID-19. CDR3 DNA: TGTGCCAGCAGCTTAGGACAGGGCTATGGCTACACCTTC. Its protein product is CASSLGQGYGYTF.